Presented here are 15 T cell receptor beta chains from one specimen sequenced in a study of PD-L1 blockade in urothelial cancer. Profiling relied on immunoSEQ multiplex PCR, and the TCRdb table lists in-frame clones only, not all of them. The data contain under 95,000 clones, more than 75% of them seen just once; the ten biggest clones take up approximately 15%. Time point here: pretreatment peripheral blood. Sequencing used PBMCs, obtained around atezolizumab (anti-PD-L1) treatment. The receptors here all came from a man in his fifties or sixties with urothelial cancer.

The rearrangement uses TRBV18 and TRBJ1-4; D may be TRBD1 (6 bases). The CDR3 runs 15 residues. From germline, CDR1 is KGHSH and CDR2 LQKENI. V was clipped by 10 bases and J by 5 bases, with 20 bases between them. CDR3 sequence reads: CATTNKAGANEKLFF. CDR3 coding DNA: TGTGCCACCACTAACAAGGCAGGGGCAAATGAAAAACTGTTTTTT.

The chain links TRBV5-1 to TRBJ2-7, with D possibly being TRBD1 (6 bases). Germline V CDR1 and CDR2: SGHRS, YFSETQ. V was cut by 4 bases and J by 3 bases, with 14 bases left in between. There are 14 residues in the CDR3. The CDR3 here is CASSKTRGDYEQYF. The DNA of the CDR3 is TGCGCCAGCAGCAAAACCAGGGGTGACTACGAGCAGTACTTC.

This clone has a single count. The chain is built from TRBV5-1 and TRBJ1-6; D is unclear. Germline V lookup: CDR1 SGHRS, CDR2 YFSETQ. The CDR3 spans 14 residues. V gave up 2 bases and J gave up 8 bases, with 11 bases separating them. CDR3 bases: TGCGCCAGCAGCTTCAACGACCTAGATTCACCCCTCCACTTT. Translating it yields CASSFNDLDSPLHF.

The chain combines TRBV6-1 with TRBJ1-2, with TRBD1 matching over 7 bases. The length of the CDR3 is 15 residues. V dropped 5 bases and J dropped 5; count of bases not matched to a gene: 11. Germline V gene data show CDR1 as MNHNS and CDR2 as SASEGT. CDR3 nucleotide sequence: TGTGCCAGCAGTCCTCAAGGGCAGGGGGGATATGGCTACACCTTC. Protein product: CASSPQGQGGYGYTF.

The chain carries TRBV28 and TRBJ1-2; 8 positions agree with TRBD1. CDR3 length: 15 amino acids. Germline values: CDR1 MDHEN, CDR2 SYDVKM. Trimming removed 4 bases from V and 4 bases from J; junction bases left unmatched: 8. The CDR3 coding sequence is TGTGCCAGCAGTTCCGGGACAGGAACAATCTATGGCTACACCTTC. Translation: CASSSGTGTIYGYTF.

The genes are TRBV9 and TRBJ2-7, with 8 bases identical to TRBD2. Germline-derived CDR1 and CDR2 are SGDLS and YYNGEE. The ends lost 0 bases at V and 0 bases at J; junction bases unmatched: 8. The length of the CDR3 is 17 residues. The CDR3 sequence: CASSVERSGTSSYEQYF. The CDR3 region has the DNA TGTGCCAGCAGCGTAGAGAGATCCGGGACTAGCTCCTACGAGCAGTACTTC.

The DNA for the CDR3 is TGTGCCAGCAGCGCCGGGGTCAATGAGCAGTTCTTC. This translates into CASSAGVNEQFF. The chain employs TRBV9 and TRBJ2-1; tentatively, D is TRBD2 (5 bases). This CDR3 has 12 amino acids. Germline V gene sequence: CDR1 SGDLS, CDR2 YYNGEE. The V end was cut by 3 bases, the J end by 6 bases, with 7 bases between.

V gene TRBV4-2 combines with J gene TRBJ2-5, with TRBD2 matching 7 bases. Germline CDR1 and CDR2: LGHNA and YNFKEQ. Trimming took 4 bases from V and 4 from J; bases not matched to a gene: 18. This CDR3 has 18 residues. The CDR3 sequence is CASSRSPWGGAGLETQYF. The CDR3 DNA follows: TGTGCCAGCAGCCGCTCCCCCTGGGGAGGGGCGGGATTAGAGACCCAGTACTTC.

The chain joins TRBV9 to TRBJ2-6; 10 bases line up with TRBD1. This CDR3 region has 18 residues. The junction had 11 bases not matched to a gene; V was cut back by 6 bases and J by 2 bases. The germline V gene has CDR1 SGDLS and CDR2 YYNGEE. DNA for the CDR3: TGTGCCAGCACCAACCCCGGGACAGGGGCGGCTGGGGCCAACGTCCTGACTTTC. Encoded protein: CASTNPGTGAAGANVLTF.

This chain joins TRBV30 and TRBJ1-1; unclear D gene. This CDR3 is built from 11 residues. The V end lost 2 bases, the J end lost 8 bases, and 9 bases lay between the germline ends. The germline CDR1 and CDR2 sequences are GTSNPN and SVGIG (reference sequence). CDR3 sequence: CAWSSWEEAFF. In nucleotides, the CDR3 is TGTGCCTGGAGTAGTTGGGAGGAAGCTTTCTTT. The variable domain in full, with the rest retrieved from reference TRBV30 and TRBJ1-1, is SQTIHQWPATLVQPVGSPLSLECTVEGTSNPNLYWYRQAAGRGLQLLFYSVGIGQISSEVPQNLSASRPQDRQFILSSKKLLLSDSGFYLCAWSSWEEAFFGQGTRLTVV.

J is TRBJ1-6 and V is TRBV7-9; maybe TRBD1 (6 bases). Germline CDR1 is SEHNR and CDR2 is FQNEAQ (reference sequence). This CDR3 is built from 15 residues. V gave up 5 bases and J gave up 7 bases, with 15 bases separating them. CDR3 DNA sequence: TGTGCCAGCAGCCCGAACCTTCAGGGGAATTCACCCCTCCACTTT. This codes for CASSPNLQGNSPLHF.

The chain employs TRBV12-5 and TRBJ2-1, with a possible D match to TRBD2 (7 bases). The germline gives CDR1 LGHNT, CDR2 FRNRAP. The CDR3 sequence is 18 residues long. Deletions cut 0 bases from V and 2 bases from J, with 17 bases between. In DNA, the CDR3 is TGTGCTAGTGGTTTGGTAAACTGGGGGGGCCCGACCTACAATGAGCAGTTCTTC. Amino acid sequence: CASGLVNWGGPTYNEQFF.

The genes are TRBV20-1 and TRBJ2-7; TRBD1 might be the D (5 bases). Trimming stripped 6 bases from V and 2 bases from J, with 8 bases between. The germline V gene has CDR1 DFQATT and CDR2 SNEGSKA (reference sequence). The CDR3 extends over 11 amino acids. For the CDR3, the DNA is TGCAGTGCCGAAGGGGCCTACGAGCAGTACTTC. Amino acid sequence: CSAEGAYEQYF.

V gene TRBV6-1 combines with J gene TRBJ2-3; 9 bases map to TRBD2. Germline V gene data show CDR1 as MNHNS and CDR2 as SASEGT. CDR3 length: 15 amino acids. Trimming took 4 bases from V and 4 from J; bases not matched to a gene: 6. DNA for the CDR3: TGTGCCAGCAGTGTCTCAGCGGGGGGTGCAGATACGCAGTATTTT. Protein: CASSVSAGGADTQYF.

This sequence joins TRBV29-1 and TRBJ1-5, with TRBD1 matching over 10 bases. The CDR3 has 14 residues. Trimming took 5 bases from V and 1 from J; bases not matched to a gene: 2. The V gene's germline CDR1 is SQVTM and CDR2 ANQGSEA. CDR3: CSVRQGASNQPQHF. Written as DNA, the CDR3 is TGCAGCGTTCGACAGGGGGCAAGCAATCAGCCCCAGCATTTT.